A selection of T cell receptor beta chains follows, all from one sample in a study of blood T cells in healthy people across ages. One entry per CDR3 protein, called by TCRdb with MiXCR from the 5' RACE reads. The data show about 640,000 distinct CDR3 sequences, approximately 30% seen once. Sequences were obtained from blood. These receptors were collected from a woman aged 80 or over in good health. The CDR3 runs from the conserved cysteine through the conserved F or W. Clone size, where shown, is once, few, many, or a class for clones that have expanded.

v_call	j_call	cdr3_length	clone_size	cdr3_aa
TRBV20-1	TRBJ2-5	15	many	CSARGTLLSQETQYF
TRBV2	TRBJ2-1	15	-	CASSEIQRGRDEQFF
TRBV7-2	TRBJ2-7	14	many	CASSLPGQGGKQYF
TRBV5-1	TRBJ1-2	14	-	CASSLPGQGAGYTF
TRBV3-1	TRBJ2-7	14	many	CASSTGAGTYEQYF
TRBV2	TRBJ1-2	14	-	CASSVWTVGYGYTF
TRBV28	TRBJ1-1	14	few	CASRSRLRNTEAFF
TRBV9	TRBJ2-3	16	many	CASSVDAGDSTDTQYF
TRBV2	TRBJ1-4	16	few	CASRSRVGSVNEKLFF
TRBV20-1	TRBJ1-1	14	-	CSASPWGEGTEAFF
TRBV7-2	TRBJ2-7	15	many	CASSPQRGVGYEQYF
TRBV28	TRBJ1-5	14	once	CASSQGRFNQPQHF
TRBV20-1	TRBJ1-2	12	-	CSAQLRGDGCTF